This T cell receptor (beta chain) was captured by sequencing in a study of cytomegalovirus exposure and HLA in healthy donors. Vbeta (60) and Jbeta (13) primers were used in the PCR. Repertoires were generated with immunoSEQ multiplex PCR, while TCRdb's copy carries only in-frame clones and drops some. The data include approximately 120,000 clones; the top ten clones carry more than 0.8%. The V gene lost 3 bases and the J gene lost 7 bases, with 7 bases spanning the gap. The germline V gene encodes CDR1 DFQATT and CDR2 SNEGSKA (reference sequence). This CDR3 spans 11 amino acids. Sequenced material: PBMCs. The TCR was taken from a man aged 18-30 years in good health and CMV-seronegative. This chain uses TRBV20-1 with TRBJ2-1; D possibly corresponds to TRBD2 (6 bases). Here the CDR3 reads CSARSGNEQFF. The CDR3 DNA reads TGCAGTGCTAGGAGCGGGAATGAGCAGTTCTTC.